This TCR beta chain is from a study of T cells after yellow fever vaccination. Study findings and constraints: Clonotype sharing between CD4 and CD8 compartments was small.

This clonotype has more than one count but fewer than ten. The antigen is undetermined. Template switching with 5'RACE generated the TCR cDNA and added a universal primer site and UMIs. TCRdb reprocessed the 5' RACE reads with MiXCR, giving one entry per CDR3 protein. The repertoire has more than 350,000 distinct CDR3 sequences, 11% of them found once; the top ten carry 18%. This TCR derives from a man between 18 and 29 years old who received the YFV17D yellow fever vaccine. The input for sequencing was PBMCs, taken on the day of the first yellow fever vaccination.

The DNA for the CDR3 is TGTGCCAGCACCCCCGGGGGGGGTCAAGCTGGAAACACCATATATTTT. Translated: CASTPGGGQAGNTIYF. The chain recombines TRBV7-9 with TRBJ1-3; D possibly corresponds to TRBD1 (5 bases). V was cut by 7 bases and J by 2 bases, with 18 bases left in between. The CDR3 totals 16 residues. Germline V gene lookup returns CDR1 SEHNR and CDR2 FQNEAQ (reference sequence).